This T cell receptor beta chain derives from a study of identical twins. V was trimmed by 3 bases and J by 1 base, leaving 13 bases between them. CDR1 is KGHSH, CDR2 LQKENI, per germline. The CDR3 has 15 amino acids. TCRdb used MiXCR to reprocess the 5' RACE reads, holding one entry per CDR3 protein. Of some 500,000 distinct CDR3 sequences listed, nearly 10% are singletons. These sequences were also reported in another study, on yellow fever vaccine responses in identical twins. From that second work: After vaccination, twins' T cell response reportedly seemed partly convergent, partly personalized.

The chain combines TRBV18 with TRBJ2-7; possible D gene TRBD1, 6 bases. Sequenced material: PBMCs. This TCR was sampled from a woman between 18 and 29 years old in good health. The CDR3 coding sequence is TGTGCCAGCTCACCTAACAGGGCAAGGTCCTACGAGCAGTACTTC. It translates to CASSPNRARSYEQYF.